This T cell receptor (beta chain) was identified during a study of cytomegalovirus exposure and HLA in healthy donors. The primer mix had 60 Vbeta and 13 Jbeta primers. Assay: immunoSEQ multiplex PCR; the TCRdb copy retains only in-frame clones and omits some. The table has around 58,000 clones, about 77% seen once. The TCR sequence derives from a female donor in good health and CMV-seronegative. Sequenced: PBMCs.

CDR3: CASSPDRENYGYTF. The CDR3 coding sequence is TGTGCCAGCAGCCCGGACAGGGAGAACTATGGCTACACCTTC. The rearrangement uses TRBV6-5 and TRBJ1-2; TRBD1 matches 8 bases. Germline CDR1 is MNHEY and CDR2 is SVGAGI. The CDR3 runs to 14 residues. Germline trimming cut 6 bases from V and 2 bases from J; bases unmatched to any gene: 5.